This T cell receptor beta chain was profiled in a study of human T cells and chemical hapten exposure. Sample time point: pre-sensitization, week 0. Documented treatment: therapeutic diphenylcyclopropenone sensitization with weekly scalp DPC. TCRdb fed the RACE reads into MiXCR, producing one record per CDR3 protein. Of over 300,000 distinct CDR3 sequences in the sample, 5% to 6.5% were seen once. The source material was whole blood, sampled in connection with sensitization to the hapten diphenylcyclopropenone (DPC). This receptor was obtained from a woman aged 45-65 years with alopecia areata. Some clones in this sample may be carry-over from other donors' samples.

CDR3 DNA: TGTGCCAGCAGTGACCAGCGGGAGAGGAGGTTTTTGTACTTC. This translates into CASSDQRERRFLYF. The gene calls are TRBV28 and TRBJ2-4; 8 bases align to TRBD2. J was trimmed by 15 bases and V by 5 bases; bases with no gene match: 15. The CDR3 runs 14 residues. Germline lookup yields CDR1 MDHEN and CDR2 SYDVKM.